The rows below give T cell receptor beta chains drawn from one sample of a study of cytomegalovirus exposure and HLA in healthy donors. Method: immunoSEQ multiplex PCR; TCRdb's copy keeps in-frame clones and lacks some. Its table lists roughly 74,000 clones. The sequencing sample was made of PBMCs. The receptors were gathered from a female donor in good health and CMV-seropositive. The CDR3 runs from the conserved cysteine through the conserved F or W. D genes are given only for firm matches. Clone sizes are given selectively: once, few, many, or a class where the clone is expanded.

.	TRBD2	TRBV4-3	TRBJ2-3	CASSSRLAGSTAMTGNTDTQYF	TGCGCCAGCAGCTCTCGACTAGCGGGAAGTACTGCTATGACTGGCAACACAGATACGCAGTATTTT
.	.	TRBV7-8	TRBJ1-4	CASSRDSLSYTNEKLFF	TGTGCCAGCAGCCGTGACAGTCTATCCTACACTAATGAAAAACTGTTTTTT
.	.	TRBV19	TRBJ2-1	CASSIGRISSYNEQFF	TGTGCCAGTAGTATAGGGCGGATTAGCTCCTACAATGAGCAGTTCTTC
.	.	TRBV12-5	TRBJ1-1	CASGSGAMNTEAFF	TGTGCTAGTGGTTCAGGGGCCATGAACACTGAAGCTTTCTTT
.	TRBD2	TRBV30	TRBJ2-3	CAWSVSGGARYTQYF	TGTGCCTGGAGTGTTAGCGGGGGGGCCAGGTATACGCAGTATTTT
medium-sized	.	TRBV1	TRBJ2-1	CTSSQDLVREVSSYNEQFF	TGCACCAGCAGCCAAGATCTTGTGCGAGAGGTAAGCTCCTACAATGAGCAGTTCTTC
.	TRBD1	TRBV6-1	TRBJ1-5	CASSQGTGGNQPQHF	TGTGCCAGCAGTCAAGGGACAGGTGGGAACCAGCCCCAGCATTTT
.	.	TRBV4-2	TRBJ2-2	CASSQDGLVGAGAGELFF	TGTGCCAGCAGCCAAGACGGACTGGTGGGAGCCGGGGCCGGGGAGCTGTTTTTT
.	.	TRBV9	TRBJ2-4	CASSADLGEGRNAAKNIQYF	TGTGCCAGCAGCGCCGATCTCGGGGAAGGTAGAAACGCAGCCAAAAACATTCAGTACTTC
.	.	TRBV9	TRBJ2-7	CASSGKTNGEQYF	TGTGCCAGCAGCGGAAAGACTAACGGCGAGCAGTACTTC
.	TRBD1	TRBV28	TRBJ1-2	CASNLYRGLNYGYTF	TGTGCCAGCAATCTATACAGGGGGCTCAACTATGGCTACACCTTC
.	TRBD1	TRBV4-1	TRBJ1-1	CASSTLTGDTEAFF	TGCGCCAGCAGCACACTCACAGGGGACACTGAAGCTTTCTTT
.	.	TRBV19	TRBJ2-1	CASSIDGDFSYNEQFF	TGTGCCAGTAGTATAGATGGGGACTTCTCCTACAATGAGCAGTTCTTC
.	.	TRBV19	TRBJ1-1	CASSMSGVEAFF	TGTGCCAGTAGTATGTCCGGGGTTGAAGCTTTCTTT
.	.	TRBV9	TRBJ1-1	CASSPVQLGRITEAFF	TGTGCCAGCAGCCCGGTACAACTGGGGCGGATCACTGAAGCTTTCTTT
large	TRBD1	TRBV27	TRBJ2-5	CASSPGQGRGQETQYF	TGTGCCAGCAGTCCCGGACAGGGACGGGGGCAAGAGACCCAGTACTTC
.	.	TRBV2	TRBJ2-7	CASSEATAGLRYEQYF	TGTGCCAGCAGTGAAGCGACCGCGGGACTCCGCTACGAGCAGTACTTC
.	TRBD2	TRBV18	TRBJ2-7	CASSPNIGTSGDTKGQYF	TGTGCCAGCTCACCAAATATTGGGACTAGCGGGGATACGAAGGGGCAGTACTTC
.	TRBD1	TRBV28	TRBJ1-2	CASRRLTGLGYTF	TGTGCCAGCAGACGACTGACAGGGCTTGGCTACACCTTC
.	.	TRBV5-6	TRBJ1-6	CASSYRVGNSPLHF	TGTGCCAGCAGCTACAGGGTGGGAAATTCACCCCTCCACTTT
.	.	TRBV5-1	TRBJ2-1	CASSLWPPTGGGANEQFF	TGCGCCAGCAGCTTGTGGCCCCCTACCGGGGGAGGAGCCAATGAGCAGTTCTTC
.	TRBD1	TRBV7-9	TRBJ2-7	CASSQDRASYEQYF	TGTGCCAGCAGCCAAGACAGGGCCTCCTACGAGCAGTACTTC
.	TRBD2	TRBV29-1	TRBJ2-2	CSAPGAGGHTGELFF	TGCAGCGCCCCAGGGGCGGGAGGTCACACCGGGGAGCTGTTTTTT
.	TRBD2	TRBV9	TRBJ2-1	CASSVGLADYNEQFF	TGTGCCAGCAGCGTCGGACTAGCAGACTACAATGAGCAGTTCTTC
.	.	TRBV5-5	TRBJ2-4	CASSVSTVLAKNIQYF	TGTGCCAGCAGCGTATCGACAGTACTAGCCAAAAACATTCAGTACTTC
.	.	TRBV6-5	TRBJ2-7	CASSPTAARVYEQYF	TGTGCCAGCAGTCCTACTGCCGCGCGGGTCTACGAGCAGTACTTC
.	TRBD1	TRBV11-2	TRBJ1-6	CASSLLTGGGNSPLHF	TGTGCCAGCAGCTTACTAACAGGGGGCGGCAATTCACCCCTCCACTTT
.	TRBD1	TRBV28	TRBJ1-5	CASSPQGARNQPQHF	TGTGCCAGCAGTCCTCAGGGGGCTCGCAATCAGCCCCAGCATTTT
.	TRBD1	TRBV7-6	TRBJ2-1	CASSSDPGQGINEQFF	TGTGCCAGCAGCTCAGACCCGGGACAGGGGATCAATGAGCAGTTCTTC
.	TRBD1	TRBV30	TRBJ1-2	CAWSATDRVGGYTF	TGTGCCTGGAGTGCCACCGACAGGGTGGGTGGCTACACCTTC
.	TRBD2	TRBV13	TRBJ2-1	CASSFRWAGGYNEQFF	TGTGCCAGCAGCTTTCGGTGGGCGGGGGGATACAATGAGCAGTTCTTC
.	.	TRBV19	TRBJ1-5	CASSIFTPQPQHF	TGTGCCAGTAGTATCTTCACACCTCAGCCCCAGCATTTT
.	.	TRBV5-1	TRBJ1-3	CASSRDTAVGNTIYF	TGCGCCAGCAGCAGAGACACCGCAGTTGGAAACACCATATATTTT
.	.	TRBV4-2	TRBJ1-2	CASSQDYRTANYGYTF	TGTGCCAGCAGCCAGGATTACCGCACAGCTAACTATGGCTACACCTTC
.	.	TRBV28	TRBJ1-5	CASRQWAIYSNQPQHF	TGTGCCAGCAGACAGTGGGCGATTTATAGCAATCAGCCCCAGCATTTT
.	TRBD2	TRBV6-5	TRBJ2-5	CASRLAGEETQYF	TGTGCCAGCAGACTAGCGGGAGAAGAGACCCAGTACTTC
.	.	TRBV4-3	TRBJ1-2	CASSQDWSGTNYGYTF	TGCGCCAGCAGCCAGGATTGGTCAGGGACTAACTATGGCTACACCTTC
.	TRBD1	TRBV9	TRBJ1-1	CASSVAGTGGTEAFF	TGTGCCAGCAGCGTAGCCGGGACAGGGGGCACTGAAGCTTTCTTT
.	.	TRBV29-1	TRBJ2-5	CSVDNYSQYF	TGCAGCGTTGACAACTACTCCCAGTACTTC
.	.	TRBV2	TRBJ1-3	CASTDNSGNTIYF	TGTGCCAGTACAGACAACTCTGGAAACACCATATATTTT
.	TRBD1	TRBV28	TRBJ1-2	CASAQGDAYGYTF	TGTGCCAGCGCCCAGGGGGATGCCTATGGCTACACCTTC
.	TRBD2	TRBV28	TRBJ2-2	CASSSSGDPTGELFF	TGTGCCAGCAGTTCTAGCGGGGACCCCACCGGGGAGCTGTTTTTT
.	.	TRBV27	TRBJ2-7	CASRTRTALNAYEQYF	TGTGCCAGCAGGACTCGGACAGCCCTAAACGCCTACGAGCAGTACTTC
.	.	TRBV9	TRBJ1-2	CASNGGEAGYTF	TGTGCCAGTAACGGGGGGGAGGCTGGCTACACCTTC
.	.	TRBV6-6	TRBJ1-1	CASSLNQGSTEAFF	TGTGCCAGCAGTTTGAACCAGGGGAGCACTGAAGCTTTCTTT
.	.	TRBV9	TRBJ2-7	CASSVGPRGSAEQYF	TGTGCCAGCAGCGTAGGCCCCAGGGGTTCGGCCGAGCAGTACTTC
.	TRBD1	TRBV14	TRBJ2-4	CASSHALGQGFGKNIQYF	TGTGCCAGCAGCCACGCTCTAGGACAGGGCTTTGGCAAAAACATTCAGTACTTC
.	.	TRBV7-9	TRBJ1-1	CASSLPRQGTTEAFF	TGTGCCAGCAGCTTACCCCGTCAGGGAACCACTGAAGCTTTCTTT
.	TRBD1	TRBV5-5	TRBJ2-7	CASSLGQGVYEQYF	TGTGCCAGCAGCCTGGGACAGGGAGTCTACGAGCAGTACTTC
.	TRBD1	TRBV6-1	TRBJ1-1	CASSERQGVDEAFF	TGTGCCAGCAGTGAGAGGCAGGGGGTTGATGAAGCTTTCTTT
.	.	TRBV9	TRBJ2-2	CASSVGLAWGTGELFF	TGTGCCAGCAGCGTAGGGCTAGCGTGGGGGACCGGGGAGCTGTTTTTT
.	.	TRBV19	TRBJ1-5	CASSTSDQPQHF	TGTGCCAGTAGTACTTCGGATCAGCCCCAGCATTTT
.	TRBD2	TRBV30	TRBJ2-3	CAWRSPGLTSTDTQYF	TGTGCCTGGAGATCCCCGGGACTAACTAGCACAGATACGCAGTATTTT
.	TRBD1	TRBV7-2	TRBJ1-1	CASSLQGGNTEAFF	TGTGCCAGCAGCCTCCAGGGGGGGAACACTGAAGCTTTCTTT
.	.	TRBV7-2	TRBJ1-2	CASSSQTGIPSYGYTF	TGTGCCAGCAGCTCGCAAACAGGGATACCAAGCTATGGCTACACCTTC
.	.	TRBV29-1	TRBJ2-7	CSVMTGQAYEQYF	TGCAGCGTGATGACAGGTCAGGCCTACGAGCAGTACTTC
.	.	TRBV4-1	TRBJ2-7	CASSQDWGRANSYEQYF	TGCGCCAGCAGCCAAGATTGGGGGCGGGCCAACTCCTACGAGCAGTACTTC
.	TRBD2	TRBV14	TRBJ2-7	CASRATSGLSYEQYF	TGTGCCAGCAGAGCGACTAGCGGGTTATCCTACGAGCAGTACTTC
.	TRBD1	TRBV9	TRBJ2-7	CASSRGTGSDEQYF	TGTGCCAGCAGCCGGGGGACAGGTTCCGACGAGCAGTACTTC